The rows below give T cell receptor beta chains drawn from one sample of a study of radiation and T cells in renal cell carcinoma. Libraries were prepared by immunoSEQ multiplex PCR; TCRdb keeps only in-frame clonotypes and omits some of them. The sample has more than 95,000 clones; roughly four fifths are singletons. The sample here was blood, taken from a patient whose treatment included radiotherapy and nephrectomy. The source is a man over 45 with renal cell carcinoma. Each CDR3 is given with its conserved first and last residue. D genes are given only for firm matches. Some rows have no size entry. The others give once, few or many, or a class for an expanded clone.

d_gene	abundance	j_gene	v_gene	CDR3nt	CDR3aa
TRBD2	few	TRBJ2-2	TRBV11-3	TGTGCCAGCAGCTCGGTAGCGGGAGGGGCGTCGGGAACCGGGGAGCTGTTTTTT	CASSSVAGGASGTGELFF
-	-	TRBJ1-5	TRBV18	TGTGCCAGCTCACCGGTTTTTGGCAATAGCAATCAGCCCCAGCATTTT	CASSPVFGNSNQPQHF
-	-	TRBJ2-1	TRBV5-1	TGCGCCAGCAGGGCCACTCAGGGATCATACTACAATGAGCAGTTCTTC	CASRATQGSYYNEQFF
-	-	TRBJ2-5	TRBV5-6	TGTGCCAGCAGCCTGAGCAGACTAGAAGGCCTAGAGACCCAGTACTTC	CASSLSRLEGLETQYF
-	-	TRBJ2-6	TRBV5-1	TGCGCCAGCAGCTTGAGCGTTGGGGCCAACGTCCTGACTTTC	CASSLSVGANVLTF
TRBD1	-	TRBJ1-1	TRBV27	TGTGCCAGCAGTTTATCTACAGGGGGCATGGTGAACACTGAAGCTTTCTTT	CASSLSTGGMVNTEAFF
-	many	TRBJ1-2	TRBV28	TGTGCCAGCAGGAGTATGACAGACAAGTTAGGCTACACCTTC	CASRSMTDKLGYTF
TRBD2	-	TRBJ2-7	TRBV5-1	TGCGCCAGCAGCCCGGGACTAGCGGCTTCTTTATTGGAGCAGTACTTC	CASSPGLAASLLEQYF
TRBD2	-	TRBJ2-2	TRBV30	TGTGCCTGGGGGACTAGCCACACCGGGGAGCTGTTTTTT	CAWGTSHTGELFF
-	-	TRBJ2-7	TRBV25-1	TGTGCCAGCAGGCTAAATTACGAGCAGTACTTC	CASRLNYEQYF
TRBD2	-	TRBJ2-2	TRBV5-1	TGCGCCAGCAGCTCGACTAGCGGGAGGGCCTCGGTTCCCGGGGAGCTGTTTTTT	CASSSTSGRASVPGELFF
-	-	TRBJ2-5	TRBV5-1	TGCGCCAGCAGCCGGGAGTACCAAGAGACCCAGTACTTC	CASSREYQETQYF
-	-	TRBJ2-5	TRBV5-1	TGCGCCAGCAGCTGGCGGGACACCCCTGGAGAGACCCAGTACTTC	CASSWRDTPGETQYF
-	-	TRBJ2-5	TRBV9	TGTGCCAGCAGCGAAGGGGCAGAGCAACAAGAGACCCAGTACTTC	CASSEGAEQQETQYF
-	-	TRBJ2-5	TRBV7-9	TGTGCCAGCAGTCCCGAATTGGGTCCCCAAGAGACCCAGTACTTC	CASSPELGPQETQYF
-	-	TRBJ2-6	TRBV9	TGTGCCAGCAGCGCGCCGGGGGTTTCTGGGGCCAACGTCCTGACTTTC	CASSAPGVSGANVLTF
TRBD2	-	TRBJ2-5	TRBV6-5	TGTGCCAGCTCGGCACAGGGCGGGGGGCAAGAGACCCAGTACTTC	CASSAQGGGQETQYF
TRBD2	-	TRBJ2-1	TRBV30	TGTGCCTGGAGTCCTCCGTGGGGGGGGTCCTACAATGAGCAGTTCTTC	CAWSPPWGGSYNEQFF
-	once	TRBJ1-1	TRBV9	TGTGCCAGCAGCGTAGGCCCCACTAGACAGGCCTCGAGTGGCACTGAAGCTTTCTTT	CASSVGPTRQASSGTEAFF
-	-	TRBJ1-4	TRBV2	TGTGCCAGCAGCATGGGACACGGAACAACTAATGAAAAACTGTTTTTT	CASSMGHGTTNEKLFF
TRBD2	-	TRBJ2-1	TRBV6-5	TGTGCCAGCAGTAAGGGACTAGCGGGAAATGAGCAGTTCTTC	CASSKGLAGNEQFF
TRBD1	-	TRBJ2-1	TRBV7-2	TGTGCCAGCAGCTTGGGACAGGGACCCTACAATGAGCAGTTCTTC	CASSLGQGPYNEQFF
-	-	TRBJ1-4	TRBV19	TGTGCCAGTAGTATCGAAACTTTGGGAGGTGAAAAACTGTTTTTT	CASSIETLGGEKLFF
-	-	TRBJ2-5	TRBV6-6	TGTGCCAGCACCAGGAGTGAGACCCAGTACTTC	CASTRSETQYF
TRBD2	-	TRBJ2-7	TRBV29-1	TGCAGCGTTGCTCCCCTAGCGGGAGGCGGCGAGCAGTACTTC	CSVAPLAGGGEQYF
-	-	TRBJ2-6	TRBV19	TGTGCCAGTAGTCCCTCCGGGCGAGGGGCCAACGTCCTGACTTTC	CASSPSGRGANVLTF
TRBD1	-	TRBJ2-5	TRBV7-2	TGTGCCGGCAGCCTTACAGGGGCGGAGACCCAGTACTTC	CAGSLTGAETQYF
-	-	TRBJ1-2	TRBV7-9	TGTGCCAGCAGCGGGACTCGGGGTGGCTACACCTTC	CASSGTRGGYTF
TRBD1	-	TRBJ1-4	TRBV19	TGTGCCAGTAGTATTGGGACAGGGCCCGAAAAACTGTTTTTT	CASSIGTGPEKLFF
-	-	TRBJ2-2	TRBV5-5	TGTGCCAGCAGCCCCGATGCCCCGAACACCGGGGAGCTGTTTTTT	CASSPDAPNTGELFF
-	-	TRBJ2-3	TRBV27	TGTGCCAGCAGTCACTTCCCTAGGTTAACTTCGACAGATACGCAGTATTTT	CASSHFPRLTSTDTQYF
-	-	TRBJ2-7	TRBV5-4	TGTGCCAGCAGCTTAGGCAGACAGGCGCACTACGAGCAGTACTTC	CASSLGRQAHYEQYF
-	-	TRBJ2-5	TRBV5-1	TGCGCCAGCACTCTGGGTAGGCTGGGAGAGACCCAGTACTTC	CASTLGRLGETQYF
-	once	TRBJ1-5	TRBV2	TGTGCCAGCAGTGAAAATAGCAATCAGCCCCAGCATTTT	CASSENSNQPQHF
-	-	TRBJ1-5	TRBV19	TGTGCCAGTAGTTGGGGGGAGTGGTCAAGTAGCAATCAGCCCCAGCATTTT	CASSWGEWSSSNQPQHF
-	-	TRBJ2-1	TRBV29-1	TGCAGCGTCACGGACGGGGTGAGCTCCTACAATGAGCAGTTCTTC	CSVTDGVSSYNEQFF
-	-	TRBJ2-7	TRBV2	TGTGCCAGCAATCCAGATTGGGGGACGAGCTCCTACGAGCAGTACTTC	CASNPDWGTSSYEQYF